This entry lists 27 T cell receptor beta chains sequenced from one sample in a study of radiotherapy plus CTLA-4 blockade in lung cancer listed by TCRdb under 2018. Library preparation was by the immunoSEQ multiplex PCR assay. This immuneACCESS table, as held by TCRdb, lists in-frame sequences with V and J called but not all clones. Of the missing ones, under half trace to an unresolved V gene in checked studies; the others have no known cause. Here the sample has roughly 30,000 clones; roughly 80% occur a single time. Roughly 8% of the sample rests with the top ten. The sample consisted of peripheral blood, taken from a patient treated with radiotherapy plus ipilimumab. Every receptor here comes from a human donor with non-small cell lung cancer who had stable disease on radiotherapy plus ipilimumab.

This clone was seen more than once but under ten times. The chain couples TRBV10-3 to TRBJ2-1, with 10 bases lining up with TRBD1. After removal of 4 bases from V and 8 bases from J, the junction contained 14 bases not matched to a gene. The length of the CDR3 is 17 residues. Germline V gene lookup returns CDR1 ENHRY and CDR2 SYGVKD. This chain's CDR3 is CAISGKLRTGGSDEQFF. CDR3 DNA sequence: TGTGCCATCAGTGGCAAACTGAGGACAGGGGGATCTGATGAGCAGTTCTTC.

This clone has more than one count but fewer than ten. V usage is TRBV25-1 and J usage is TRBJ1-5; D is perhaps TRBD1 (5 bases). The CDR3 runs to 14 residues. CDR1 and CDR2 (germline): MGHDK, SYGVNS. Between the trimmed V and J ends, which lost 5 bases and 4 bases, there was a span of 12 bases. The CDR3 loop is CASSLAQVNQPQHF. For the CDR3, the DNA is TGTGCCAGCAGTCTGGCACAGGTTAATCAGCCCCAGCATTTT.

The chain joins TRBV18 to TRBJ2-2; possibly TRBD2 for D (6 bases). The CDR3 runs 15 residues. Germline V CDR1 and CDR2: KGHSH, LQKENI. With 2 bases removed from V and 0 bases from J, the gap between germline ends came to 7 bases. CDR3 amino acids: CASSPTGANTGELFF. The CDR3 DNA follows: TGTGCCAGCTCACCAACGGGGGCGAACACCGGGGAGCTGTTTTTT. The variable domain in full, with the rest retrieved from reference TRBV18 and TRBJ2-2, is NAGVMQNPRHLVRRRGQEARLRCSPMKGHSHVYWYRQLPEEGLKFMVYLQKENIIDESGMPKERFSAEFPKEGPSILRIQQVVRGDSAAYFCASSPTGANTGELFFGEGSRLTVL.

The chain is built from TRBV28 and TRBJ1-1, with TRBD1 matching 7 bases. The CDR3 is 14 residues long. The V and J ends lost 5 bases and 5 bases, in that order; junction bases with no gene match: 8. CDR1 and CDR2 from the germline V gene are MDHEN and SYDVKM. The CDR3 DNA sequence: TGTGCCAGCAGTCTACAGACAGGGAGGACTGAAGCTTTCTTT. Its translation: CASSLQTGRTEAFF.

The rearrangement uses TRBV5-1 and TRBJ2-1; D unclear. The CDR3 extends over 18 amino acids. The V gene's germline CDR1 is SGHRS and CDR2 YFSETQ. With 5 bases removed from V and 5 bases from J, the gap between germline ends came to 26 bases. DNA of the CDR3: TGCGCCAGCAGGACCCCTCGACAAGGCCCGTATGAGGACAATGAGCAGTTCTTC. Encoded protein: CASRTPRQGPYEDNEQFF.

The rearrangement uses TRBV11-3 and TRBJ2-6, with 7 bases matching TRBD1. The CDR3 consists of 16 residues. V was clipped by 1 base and J by 4 bases; unmatched bases: 4. Germline CDR1 and CDR2: SGHNT and YENEEA. The CDR3 loop is CASSLATGVGANVLTF. For the CDR3, the DNA is TGTGCCAGCAGCTTAGCTACAGGGGTAGGGGCCAACGTCCTGACTTTC.

This chain joins TRBV27 and TRBJ1-1, with 7 bases lining up with TRBD1. CDR3 length: 14 amino acids. Germline CDR1 reads MNHEY; CDR2 reads SMNVEV (reference sequence). The ends lost 8 bases at V and 2 bases at J; junction bases unmatched: 8. CDR3 region: CASRIQGLNTEAFF. The CDR3 nucleotides are TGTGCCAGCCGAATACAGGGGCTTAACACTGAAGCTTTCTTT.

The rearrangement joins TRBV29-1 to TRBJ1-5; 7 nucleotides agree with TRBD1. V dropped 4 bases and J dropped 3; count of bases not matched to a gene: 3. There are 13 residues in the CDR3. Germline V gives CDR1 SQVTM, CDR2 ANQGSEA. The CDR3 is CSVGTGVNQPQHF. CDR3 coding DNA: TGCAGCGTTGGAACAGGGGTCAATCAGCCCCAGCATTTT.

This chain uses TRBV30 with TRBJ1-6, with D possibly TRBD1 on 5 matching bases. V gave up 1 base and J gave up 3 bases, with 10 bases separating them. CDR1 GTSNPN and CDR2 SVGIG come from the germline V gene (reference sequence). The CDR3 spans 15 residues. The DNA for the CDR3 is TGTGCCTGGAGTGCCCGGGACGGCTATAATTCACCCCTCCACTTT. Protein product: CAWSARDGYNSPLHF.

This chain joins TRBV7-9 and TRBJ2-5; D remains unclear. Deletions cut 5 bases from V and 4 bases from J, with 11 bases between. From germline, CDR1 is SEHNR and CDR2 FQNEAQ (reference sequence). This CDR3 comprises 13 residues. CDR3 region: CASSLPKGETQYF. The CDR3 coding sequence is TGTGCCAGCAGCCTTCCGAAGGGAGAGACCCAGTACTTC. Complete variable domain (other parts from reference TRBV7-9 and TRBJ2-5): DTGVSQNPRHKITKRGQNVTFRCDPISEHNRLYWYRQTLGQGPEFLTYFQNEAQLEKSRLLSDRFSAERPKGSFSTLEIQRTEQGDSAMYLCASSLPKGETQYFGPGTRLLVL.

The gene calls are TRBV5-1 and TRBJ1-5; D might be TRBD1 (5 bases). Germline CDR1 SGHRS, CDR2 YFSETQ. V lost 0 bases and J 1 base, leaving 5 bases between the germline ends. The CDR3 is 14 amino acids. This CDR3 reads CASSLGQSNQPQHF. The CDR3 region has the DNA TGCGCCAGCAGCTTGGGACAGAGCAATCAGCCCCAGCATTTT.

This clone was seen just once. This chain uses TRBV12-5 with TRBJ1-6; TRBD1 matches 7 bases. Losses at the gene ends were 8 bases for V and 3 bases for J; bases not matched to a gene: 1. This CDR3 is 13 amino acids long. Germline V gene sequence: CDR1 LGHNT, CDR2 FRNRAP. The CDR3 DNA reads TGTGCTAGTCGGACAGGCTATAATTCACCCCTCCACTTT. Translating gives CASRTGYNSPLHF.

This sequence joins TRBV19 and TRBJ2-3; no definite D call. The CDR3 covers 15 residues. Trimming pared 3 bases from V and 2 bases from J, leaving 12 bases between. CDR1 and CDR2 from the germline V gene are LNHDA and SQIVND (reference sequence). This chain's CDR3 is CASSMSVLNTDTQYF. The CDR3 coding sequence is TGTGCCAGTAGTATGTCAGTCCTAAACACAGATACGCAGTATTTT.

The rearrangement joins TRBV4-1 to TRBJ2-6; perhaps TRBD1 as D (6 bases). V was clipped by 4 bases and J by 0 bases, with 16 bases between them. Looked up from germline, CDR1 is MGHRA and CDR2 is YSYEKL. This CDR3 is built from 18 residues. CDR3 region: CASSPMGAQSSGANVLTF. DNA for the CDR3: TGCGCCAGCAGCCCGATGGGGGCCCAATCCTCTGGGGCCAACGTCCTGACTTTC.

The sample holds one count of this clone. This chain links TRBV5-6 with TRBJ1-2; D unclear. The V and J ends lost 1 base and 5 bases respectively, with 21 bases between them. This CDR3 is built from 17 residues. CDR1 and CDR2 from the germline V gene are SGHDT and YYEEEE. CDR3 sequence reads: CASSLSNGSPDLYGYTF. The CDR3 DNA reads TGTGCCAGCAGCTTGTCTAACGGCAGCCCTGATCTATATGGCTACACCTTC.

This clone showed up just once. This chain links TRBV30 with TRBJ2-3, with D unclear. The CDR3 runs 13 residues. Germline-derived CDR1 and CDR2 are GTSNPN and SVGIG (reference sequence). The germline V and J ends were trimmed by 4 bases and 2 bases, with 10 bases remaining between them. The CDR3, as DNA: TGTGCCTGGACTGTGGATAACACAGATACGCAGTATTTT. This translates into CAWTVDNTDTQYF.

This clone is classed as medium-sized. The chain links TRBV4-3 to TRBJ1-3; a possible D gene is TRBD1 (5 bases). The CDR3 sequence is 17 residues long. With 0 bases removed from V and 0 bases from J, the gap between germline ends came to 12 bases. Germline CDR1 reads LGHNA; CDR2 reads YSLEER. CDR3 nucleotides: TGCGCCAGCAGCCAAGATTTGGACACCCGCTCTGGAAACACCATATATTTT. Its protein is CASSQDLDTRSGNTIYF.

The chain joins TRBV6-1 to TRBJ1-5; no firm D call. CDR3 length: 14 amino acids. Germline CDR1 reads MNHNS; CDR2 reads SASEGT. V was clipped by 1 base and J by 5 bases, with 9 bases between them. CDR3 residues: CASSEGTPYQPQHF. The CDR3 coding sequence is TGTGCCAGCAGTGAAGGGACTCCTTATCAGCCCCAGCATTTT.

The chain combines TRBV5-8 with TRBJ2-1; the match to TRBD2 covers 13 bases. The V gene's germline CDR1 is SGHTS and CDR2 YDEGEE. The CDR3 has 15 residues. The V gene end was trimmed by 0 bases and the J gene end by 6 bases; junction bases not matched to a gene: 0. CDR3 nucleotide sequence: TGTGCCAGCAGCTTGGGACTAGCGGGGGGCAATGAGCAGTTCTTC. Translating gives CASSLGLAGGNEQFF.

The chain employs TRBV30 and TRBJ2-7; D remains unclear. In germline, CDR1 is GTSNPN, CDR2 SVGIG (reference sequence). With 6 bases removed from V and 5 bases from J, the gap between germline ends came to 14 bases. The length of the CDR3 is 12 residues. CDR3 in amino acids: CACSFGPNEQYF. As DNA, the CDR3 is TGTGCCTGCTCTTTCGGACCTAACGAGCAGTACTTC.

The CDR3 nucleotides are TGCGCCAGCAGGGGACAGGGGACCGCTGAAGCTTTCTTT. This translates into CASRGQGTAEAFF. V and J are TRBV10-1 and TRBJ1-1; 10 bases agree with TRBD1. This CDR3 spans 13 amino acids. With V trimmed by 6 bases and J by 6 bases, 4 bases remained unmatched. The germline V gene has CDR1 WNHNN and CDR2 SYGVQD (reference sequence).

The V gene is TRBV29-1, the J gene TRBJ1-4; 8 bases align to TRBD1. Germline CDR1 is SQVTM and CDR2 is ANQGSEA. There are 12 residues in the CDR3. V dropped 6 bases and J dropped 7; count of bases not matched to a gene: 4. The CDR3 DNA follows: TGCAGCGTAACCGGACAGGGTGAAAAACTGTTTTTT. Its protein product is CSVTGQGEKLFF.

The rearrangement uses TRBV19 and TRBJ1-6; 10 bases align to TRBD1. The CDR3 runs 15 residues. The germline V gene encodes CDR1 LNHDA and CDR2 SQIVND (reference sequence). J gave up 4 bases and V 10 bases, and 7 bases lay outside the gene matches. The CDR3 loop is CATRGQGVYNSPLHF. CDR3 sequence (DNA): TGTGCCACAAGAGGACAGGGGGTTTATAATTCACCCCTCCACTTT.

A word on this clone: An end of the junction does not agree with germline; a read error may underlie this. The gene calls are TRBV28 and TRBJ1-3, with D unclear. CDR1 MDHEN and CDR2 SYDVKM come from the germline V gene. This CDR3 spans 15 amino acids. DNA for the CDR3: TGTGCCACCAGTGGCATGGGAGAGGCTGGAAACACCATATATTTT. It translates to CATSGMGEAGNTIYF.

V and J are TRBV2 and TRBJ1-2, with TRBD1 as a possible D gene (5 bases). The germline V gene encodes CDR1 SNHLY and CDR2 FYNNEI. Deletions cut 4 bases from V and 4 bases from J, with 7 bases between. The CDR3 has 12 amino acids. CDR3 amino acids: CASSVRGYGYTF. Written as DNA, the CDR3 is TGTGCCAGCAGTGTAAGGGGCTATGGCTACACCTTC.

The chain uses TRBV6-6 and TRBJ2-3, with D maybe TRBD2 (7 bases). The V gene's germline CDR1 is MNHNY and CDR2 SVGAGI (reference sequence). V was pared by 7 bases and J by 7 bases, with 18 bases between. CDR3 length equals 14 residues. CDR3 loop: CASTPDWRGHTQYF. The CDR3 DNA reads as TGTGCCAGCACCCCCGACTGGCGGGGGCATACGCAGTATTTT.

The chain joins TRBV2 to TRBJ1-1; no definite D call. The CDR3 totals 13 residues. Trimming took off 8 bases at V and 0 bases at J, with 10 bases between the two ends. Germline-derived CDR1 and CDR2 are SNHLY and FYNNEI. The DNA for the CDR3 is TGTGCCAGCCGTGGCGATGTGAACACTGAAGCTTTCTTT. Residues: CASRGDVNTEAFF. Together with reference TRBV2 and TRBJ1-1, the CDR3 gives the full variable domain: EPEVTQTPSHQVTQMGQEVILRCVPISNHLYFYWYRQILGQKVEFLVSFYNNEISEKSEIFDDQFSVERPDGSNFTLKIRSTKLEDSAMYFCASRGDVNTEAFFGQGTRLTVV.